These T cell receptor beta chains were read from a single sample in a study of shared clonotypes between healthy human individuals. Produced via immunoSEQ multiplex PCR; TCRdb's table is partial and in-frame only. The sample yields 450,000 to 600,000 clones, about 80% seen once. Sample: PBMCs. The receptors stem from a woman aged 40 to 50 in good health. Some clones in this sample may be carry-over from other donors' samples. CDR3s include the opening cysteine and the closing phenylalanine or tryptophan. The D gene is left open where the match is weak. Size tells how often a clone was seen (once, few, many) or the class of an expanded clone, and some rows leave it out.

cdr3_aa cdr3_nt cdr3_length j_call v_call clone_size d_call
CSVGRGGEQFF TGCAGCGTCGGACGGGGTGGTGAGCAGTTCTTC 11 TRBJ2-1 TRBV29-1 - -
CASSPLGTGGYYGYTF TGCGCCAGCAGCCCCTTGGGGACAGGGGGCTACTATGGCTACACCTTC 16 TRBJ1-2 TRBV5-1 - TRBD1
CASSGLGGSYEQYF TGCGCCAGCAGTGGGTTGGGTGGTTCCTACGAGCAGTACTTC 14 TRBJ2-7 TRBV10-2 - -
CASSPSRETQYF TGTGCCAGCAGCCCATCTCGCGAGACCCAGTACTTC 12 TRBJ2-5 TRBV7-9 - -
CASSEPGQGYEQYF TGTGCCAGCAGCGAACCGGGACAGGGCTACGAGCAGTACTTC 14 TRBJ2-7 TRBV7-9 - TRBD1
CAWSLGQYNEQFF TGTGCCTGGAGCCTGGGACAGTACAATGAGCAGTTCTTC 13 TRBJ2-1 TRBV30 - TRBD1
CASTPQGVELAKNIQYF TGTGCCAGCACCCCTCAAGGGGTCGAACTAGCCAAAAACATTCAGTACTTC 17 TRBJ2-4 TRBV4-2 once -
CASGEGSPHF TGTGCCAGCGGTGAAGGGTCGCCGCATTTT 10 TRBJ1-5 TRBV6-1 few -
CASSPQGVFTNEQFF TGTGCCAGCAGTCCCCAGGGGGTTTTCACCAATGAGCAGTTCTTC 15 TRBJ2-1 TRBV2 - TRBD1
CASSYSGGNRETQYF TGTGCCAGCAGTTACTCGGGGGGCAATAGAGAGACCCAGTACTTC 15 TRBJ2-5 TRBV6-5 - -
CASSRTSGIPDTQYF TGTGCCAGCTCGAGGACTAGCGGGATCCCAGATACGCAGTATTTT 15 TRBJ2-3 TRBV2 - TRBD2
CASSVHRDPWANTGELFF TGTGCCAGCAGCGTTCACCGGGACCCGTGGGCGAACACCGGGGAGCTGTTTTTT 18 TRBJ2-2 TRBV9 - -
CASSPRQSGRSYNEQFF TGTGCCAGCAGCCCCCGGCAAAGCGGGAGGTCGTACAATGAGCAGTTCTTC 17 TRBJ2-1 TRBV9 - TRBD2
CASSFDRGRQPQHF TGTGCCAGCAGTTTCGACAGGGGAAGGCAGCCCCAGCATTTT 14 TRBJ1-5 TRBV27 - TRBD1
CASSKFGDQETQYF TGTGCCAGTAGCAAGTTTGGGGACCAAGAGACCCAGTACTTC 14 TRBJ2-5 TRBV19 - -
CASRVQRDTYEQYF TGTGCCAGCAGAGTCCAGCGGGACACTTACGAGCAGTACTTC 14 TRBJ2-7 TRBV27 - -
CASSLGSGTVYEQYF TGTGCCAGCAGCTTGGGGTCCGGGACAGTCTACGAGCAGTACTTC 15 TRBJ2-7 TRBV5-4 - TRBD1
CASSSEEYGYTF TGTGCCAGCAGCTCTGAGGAGTATGGCTACACCTTC 12 TRBJ1-2 TRBV5-4 - -
CASSDGRRVGYNEQFF TGTGCCAGCAGTGACGGGCGGCGGGTCGGTTACAATGAGCAGTTCTTC 16 TRBJ2-1 TRBV6-4 - -
CASRFGAEGTEAFF TGTGCAAGTCGCTTCGGGGCGGAGGGCACTGAAGCTTTCTTT 14 TRBJ1-1 TRBV12-2 many -
CASSVQGENEKLFF TGTGCCAGCAGCGTACAGGGGGAAAATGAAAAACTGTTTTTT 14 TRBJ1-4 TRBV2 - TRBD1
CASSLGQLVRTEQFF TGTGCCAGCAGCTTGGGACAATTGGTCCGGACTGAGCAGTTCTTC 15 TRBJ2-1 TRBV5-4 once -
CASSTGSQGGYNEQFF TGTGCCAGTAGTACCGGGAGCCAGGGAGGGTACAATGAGCAGTTCTTC 16 TRBJ2-1 TRBV19 - TRBD2
CASSYQGLAQNTEAFF TGTGCCAGCAGTTACCAAGGGCTAGCCCAGAACACTGAAGCTTTCTTT 16 TRBJ1-1 TRBV6-5 - -
CASLTGAIQYF TGTGCCAGCTTAACTGGGGCCATTCAGTACTTC 11 TRBJ2-4 TRBV2 - -